This T cell receptor beta chain derives from a study of T cell responses to AZD1222 COVID-19 vaccine. For the study at large: Analyses pooled second doses at about 4 or about 12 weeks.

TCRdb's table, derived via immunoSEQ multiplex PCR, lists solely in-frame clones and lacks some. The sample has 160,000 or so clones; more than 90% are singletons. CDR1 is SGHAT and CDR2 is FQNNGV in the germline V gene. The CDR3 totals 18 residues. Losses at the gene ends were 7 bases for V and 0 bases for J; bases not matched to a gene: 9. With respect to this clone: Its antigen is currently unknown.

Study-wide findings and caveats: Vaccination with two AZD1222 doses was followed by a rise in Spike-specific TCR breadth and depth. Donors were chiefly white British, with a greater number of females, and clonal diversity was perhaps underestimated.

Sequencing used peripheral blood, obtained on day 0 of AZD1222 vaccination. This sequence originates from an adult in good health. V usage is TRBV11-2 and J usage is TRBJ2-1; 13 nucleotides match TRBD2. In nucleotides, the CDR3 is TGTGCCAGCACCTTGGGACTAGCGGGGCCGGGCTCCTACAATGAGCAGTTCTTC. It encodes CASTLGLAGPGSYNEQFF.